The T cell receptor beta chain under discussion was sequenced for a study of blood T cell repertoires in COVID-19. Study context: The United States, Italy and Spain provided the acute and convalescent COVID-19 samples. Sources were T cells, B-cell-depleted T cells, or PBMCs; the material itself was cDNA or gDNA.

The V end was cut by 5 bases, the J end by 3 bases, with 10 bases between. Per the germline V gene, CDR1 is MNHEY and CDR2 is SVGAGI. The CDR3 sequence is 13 residues long. The authors' processing: Nucleated cell number was recorded as an estimate derived from reference gene primer amplification. The data were produced by immunoSEQ multiplex PCR, yet TCRdb's version contains in-frame clones alone and is incomplete. The V and J calls and clone size are taken from that table; D and trimming were inferred from the DNA. The sample has over 60,000 clones, about three quarters seen once. The sequenced sample was peripheral blood. The chain employs TRBV6-5 and TRBJ1-2; tentative D call: TRBD1 (5 bases). This TCR came from a human donor in a cohort sampled during active COVID-19. The CDR3 region is CASSPGDYYGYTF. The CDR3 DNA sequence: TGTGCCAGCAGTCCGGGGGATTACTATGGCTACACCTTC.